These 15 T cell receptor beta chains were sequenced from one sample in a study of shared clonotypes between healthy human individuals. The protocol was immunoSEQ multiplex PCR, while the TCRdb copy is restricted to in-frame clones and leaves out a portion. The sample lists around 2.1 million clones, 85% to 95% seen once, with 1.5% to 2% in the top ten. In the naive CD8 group, cells lacked CD45RO and were positively selected for CCR7, so terminally differentiated effector memory CD45RA+ cells were left out. The sequencing input was naive CD8+ T cells from PBMCs. The receptors derive from a man in his late teens or twenties in good health. Some clones in this sample may be carry-over from other donors' samples.

The chain has TRBV10-2 and TRBJ2-7, with 8 bases identical to TRBD1. V trimming: 8 bases; J trimming: 3 bases; junction bases outside the gene matches: 9. The CDR3 runs to 14 residues. Germline V CDR1 and CDR2: WSHSY, SAAADI. The CDR3 DNA is TGCGCCAGCTTAGGCGACAGGGGTTTCTACGAGCAGTACTTC. Protein sequence: CASLGDRGFYEQYF.

This chain joins TRBV19 and TRBJ1-2, with 7 bases matching TRBD1. The V segment lost 5 bases and the J segment 4 bases; nucleotides outside the gene matches: 10. This CDR3 is 15 amino acids long. Germline CDR1 and CDR2: LNHDA and SQIVND (reference sequence). CDR3 in amino acids: CASSPQQGRRYGYTF. CDR3 sequence (DNA): TGTGCCAGTAGTCCCCAACAGGGGAGACGCTATGGCTACACCTTC. The full variable domain, its missing parts supplied by reference TRBV19 and TRBJ1-2, is DGGITQSPKYLFRKEGQNVTLSCEQNLNHDAMYWYRQDPGQGLRLIYYSQIVNDFQKGDIAEGYSVSREKKESFPLTVTSAQKNPTAFYLCASSPQQGRRYGYTFGSGTRLTVV.

The chain couples TRBV9 to TRBJ2-2; no reliable D call. Trimming took 1 base from V and 6 from J, leaving 7 bases between them. The CDR3 runs 13 residues. From germline, CDR1 is SGDLS and CDR2 YYNGEE. CDR3 sequence (DNA): TGTGCCAGCAGCGTATCCTCAGCCGGGGAGCTGTTTTTT. It is translated as CASSVSSAGELFF.

The chain is built from TRBV30 and TRBJ1-2; D gene uncertain. Germline loops: CDR1 GTSNPN, CDR2 SVGIG (reference sequence). Deletions cut 0 bases from V and 7 bases from J, with 18 bases between. The CDR3 totals 15 residues. In DNA form, the CDR3 reads TGTGCCTGGAGTGTGCGGGAAGGCTTAACTTTTGGCTACACCTTC. Protein product: CAWSVREGLTFGYTF.

The chain has TRBV7-2 and TRBJ1-1; 9 bases align to TRBD1. V was pared by 5 bases and J by 3 bases, with 7 bases of the junction left unmatched. Germline V CDR1 and CDR2: SGHTA, FQGNSA. The CDR3 sequence is 15 residues long. CDR3 coding DNA: TGTGCCAGCAGCCCTGGGACAGGGTATGACACTGAAGCTTTCTTT. Translated: CASSPGTGYDTEAFF.

The V call is TRBV7-9, the J call TRBJ1-1; D unclear. V lost 5 bases and J lost 4, with 5 bases in between. The germline V gene encodes CDR1 SEHNR and CDR2 FQNEAQ (reference sequence). The CDR3 extends over 11 amino acids. The CDR3 region is CASSQFTEAFF. CDR3 DNA: TGTGCCAGCAGCCAATTCACTGAAGCTTTCTTT.

The J gene is TRBJ2-1, the V gene TRBV5-4; D gene unclear. The CDR3 runs 13 residues. Germline loops: CDR1 SGHNT, CDR2 YYREEE (reference sequence). V lost 3 bases, J lost 5 bases, and 9 bases lay in between. CDR3: CASSSRLDNEQFF. CDR3 bases: TGTGCCAGCAGCTCCAGACTGGACAATGAGCAGTTCTTC.

The rearrangement uses TRBV11-2 and TRBJ2-7; D gene uncertain. CDR3 length: 14 amino acids. V was pared by 1 base and J by 2 bases, with 9 bases between. CDR1 is SGHAT, CDR2 FQNNGV, per germline. The CDR3 coding sequence is TGTGCCAGCAGCTTAGGGGCGGCCACCTACGAGCAGTACTTC. Residues: CASSLGAATYEQYF.

The chain couples TRBV11-2 to TRBJ2-7, with no clear D. Germline CDR1 is SGHAT and CDR2 is FQNNGV. The CDR3 sequence is 13 residues long. Trimming removed 5 bases from V and 3 bases from J, with 11 bases in between. The CDR3 bases are TGTGCCAGCAGCGACCCCGGGCACTACGAGCAGTACTTC. Translation gives CASSDPGHYEQYF.

The chain links TRBV28 to TRBJ1-3; TRBD1 aligns across 7 bases. The germline V gene has CDR1 MDHEN and CDR2 SYDVKM. The CDR3 length is 14 residues. The V and J ends lost 5 bases and 2 bases, in that order; junction bases with no gene match: 3. The CDR3 sequence: CASSPTGTGNTIYF. The CDR3 bases are TGTGCCAGCAGTCCGACAGGGACTGGAAACACCATATATTTT.

This chain links TRBV18 with TRBJ2-7; 9 nucleotides match TRBD1. The CDR3 is 17 amino acids. Germline CDR1 KGHSH, CDR2 LQKENI. V trimming: 4 bases; J trimming: 5 bases; junction bases outside the gene matches: 15. CDR3 in DNA: TGTGCCAGCTCACACGTTAACCTAACGGACAGGGGCCACGAGCAGTACTTC. It encodes CASSHVNLTDRGHEQYF.

The rearrangement links TRBV29-1 to TRBJ2-1, with D uncertain. The CDR3 consists of 14 residues. V was clipped by 5 bases and J by 0 bases, with 11 bases between them. Germline CDR1 reads SQVTM; CDR2 reads ANQGSEA. The CDR3 nucleotides are TGCAGCGTTAGTCAGATGAGCTCCTACAATGAGCAGTTCTTC. Its translation: CSVSQMSSYNEQFF.

This chain connects TRBV27 to TRBJ1-1; perhaps TRBD1 as D (5 bases). CDR3 length: 14 amino acids. The germline V gene encodes CDR1 MNHEY and CDR2 SMNVEV (reference sequence). V gave up 5 bases and J gave up 2 bases, with 12 bases separating them. CDR3 nucleotide sequence: TGTGCCAGCAGTAGGGGATATAGTAACACTGAAGCTTTCTTT. It translates to CASSRGYSNTEAFF.

A remark on this clone: Other DNA sequences in the same sample also yield this CDR3. The V call is TRBV6-5, the J call TRBJ1-1; D not certain. Germline CDR1 reads MNHEY; CDR2 reads SVGAGI. V lost 0 bases and J lost 1, with 6 bases in between. The CDR3 runs 14 residues. This chain's CDR3 is CASSYSIPNTEAFF. DNA of the CDR3: TGTGCCAGCAGTTACTCGATACCGAACACTGAAGCTTTCTTT.

This chain links TRBV2 with TRBJ2-1; D not resolved. The CDR3 covers 15 residues. Trimming removed 3 bases from V and 4 bases from J, with 13 bases in between. The V gene's germline CDR1 is SNHLY and CDR2 FYNNEI. This chain's CDR3 is CASSEAQQLYNEQFF. The CDR3 nucleotides are TGTGCCAGCAGTGAGGCCCAGCAGCTTTACAATGAGCAGTTCTTC. Full variable domain (missing parts from reference TRBV2 and TRBJ2-1): EPEVTQTPSHQVTQMGQEVILRCVPISNHLYFYWYRQILGQKVEFLVSFYNNEISEKSEIFDDQFSVERPDGSNFTLKIRSTKLEDSAMYFCASSEAQQLYNEQFFGPGTRLTVL.